Listed below are T cell receptor beta chains from one sample, sequenced in a study of Graves' ophthalmopathy and Graves' hyperthyroidism. TCRdb independently ran MiXCR on the multiplex PCR reads; one entry per CDR3 protein. The data show around 1.1 million distinct CDR3 sequences, with about 40% seen just once and roughly 10% held by the top ten. Material: peripheral blood or thyroid tissue (not recorded which). Receptors were obtained from an adult man with Graves' hyperthyroidism. Both conserved end residues are part of each CDR3. D genes are given only for firm matches. Rows give clone size only sometimes, using once, few, many, or a class for an expanded clone.

d_gene	v_gene	j_gene	abundance	CDR3nt	CDR3aa
TRBD1	TRBV5-1	TRBJ2-5	many	TGCGCCAGCAGCCACGGGACAGGGCCAGAGACCCAGTACTTC	CASSHGTGPETQYF
TRBD1	TRBV27	TRBJ1-5	many	TGTGCCACGGGGACAGGGGGCATGAATCAGCCCCAGCATTTT	CATGTGGMNQPQHF
TRBD1	TRBV5-1	TRBJ2-5	few	TGCGCCAGCAGCTCAGAACAGGGGGAGACCCAGTACTTC	CASSSEQGETQYF
.	TRBV10-3	TRBJ1-4	.	TGTGCCACCCGCGGGAGGGACGGTGAAAAACTGTTTTTT	CATRGRDGEKLFF
.	TRBV10-3	TRBJ2-5	.	TGTGCCATCAGTTACGGGTCAGAGAAAAAAGAGGCCCAGTACTTC	CAISYGSEKKEAQYF
.	TRBV20-1	TRBJ2-2	many	TGCAGTGCCCCGGTAATCGGGGAGCTGTTTTTT	CSAPVIGELFF
TRBD1	TRBV7-8	TRBJ2-5	many	TGTGCCAGCAGCTTAGGCCGGGACAGGGCTCAAGAGACCCAGTACTTC	CASSLGRDRAQETQYF
.	TRBV12-3/TRBV12-4	TRBJ1-5	once	TGTGCCAGCAGCTTTGGACAGCTTGGACAGTCCCAGCATTTT	CASSFGQLGQSQHF
.	TRBV7-8	TRBJ2-6	.	TGTGCCAGCAGCAAGGATCCCGGGGCCAACGTCCTGACTTTC	CASSKDPGANVLTF
.	TRBV19	TRBJ1-5	.	TGTGCCAGTAGTACGACGGGACGGCCATGGACTAATCAGCCCCAGCATTTT	CASSTTGRPWTNQPQHF
.	TRBV5-5	TRBJ1-1	.	TGCGCCAGCAGCTTGGAACTTTCTGAAGCTTTCTTT	CASSLELSEAFF
.	TRBV28	TRBJ1-5	few	TGTGCCAGCCGCATCGGTGCATGGAATCAGCCCCAGCATTTT	CASRIGAWNQPQHF
TRBD1	TRBV7-2	TRBJ2-5	few	TGTGCCAGCAGCGTTCCGGGACAGGGGGCAGAGACCCAGTACTTC	CASSVPGQGAETQYF
.	TRBV9	TRBJ1-1	.	TGTGCCAGCAGCGTAGCTACGTGGGACACTGAAGCTTTCTTT	CASSVATWDTEAFF
.	TRBV10-2	TRBJ1-2	few	TGCGCCAGCAGTGGGACTGACGCACTAAACTATGGCTACACCTTC	CASSGTDALNYGYTF
TRBD1	TRBV7-9	TRBJ1-1	once	TGTGCCGGCAGCTTAGCGCAGGGGGTTTACACTGAAGCTTTCTTT	CAGSLAQGVYTEAFF
.	TRBV13	TRBJ2-7	many	TGTGCCAGCAGTCCGCGGGGGCGCGGGGGAACCTACGAGCAGTACTTC	CASSPRGRGGTYEQYF
.	TRBV6-2/TRBV6-3	TRBJ1-5	.	TGTGCCAGCAGTTACAATCGGGGGTATAGCAATCAGCCCCAGCATTTT	CASSYNRGYSNQPQHF
.	TRBV7-9	TRBJ2-2	few	TGTGCCAGCAGCTTGAGGGGGAACGGGGAGCTGTTTTTT	CASSLRGNGELFF
.	TRBV10-1	TRBJ2-3	.	TGCGCCAGCAGTGAGTCGAGGCCTGGGGGGACAGATACGCAGTATTTT	CASSESRPGGTDTQYF
.	TRBV6-5	TRBJ1-1	many	TGTGCCAGCAGTTTGAGGGAAGGTGGCACTGAAGCTTTCTTT	CASSLREGGTEAFF
.	TRBV25-1	TRBJ1-1	many	TGTGCCAGCACCTCATCCGGACCAGCTTTCTTT	CASTSSGPAFF
.	TRBV20-1	TRBJ2-6	few	TGCAGTGCAATAGAGATGCGGTTAAGAGGGGCTCGGGGGGCCAACGTCCTGACTTTC	CSAIEMRLRGARGANVLTF
.	TRBV10-3	TRBJ1-1	many	TGTGCCATCAGTGACCCCAGGGATAAGGGCACTGAAGCTTTCTTT	CAISDPRDKGTEAFF
TRBD1	TRBV7-2	TRBJ1-2	few	TGTGCCAGCAGCTCCGCTTCAGGACAGGGAAATGGCTACACCTTC	CASSSASGQGNGYTF
TRBD1	TRBV20-1	TRBJ1-2	.	TGCAGTGCCGATGACAGGGTGGGCGGCGACTATGGCTACACCTTC	CSADDRVGGDYGYTF
.	TRBV29-1	TRBJ1-1	few	TGCAGCGTTGAATTTACAGAGAACACTGAAGCTTTCTTT	CSVEFTENTEAFF
TRBD1	TRBV5-1	TRBJ2-7	many	TGCGCCAGCAGCGAAGAGACAGGGGGCTTGGAGGAGCAGTACTTC	CASSEETGGLEEQYF
.	TRBV12-3/TRBV12-4	TRBJ1-1	.	TGTGCCAGCAGTTTGGGTGTGTCGATGAACACTGAAGCTTTCTTT	CASSLGVSMNTEAFF
TRBD1	TRBV2	TRBJ1-2	few	TGTGCCAGCAGTGCTCGACAGGGGCAATATGGCTACACCTTC	CASSARQGQYGYTF
TRBD1	TRBV2	TRBJ2-7	.	TGTGCCAGCTCTAAGGTGGGACAGGGGTACGAGCAGTACTTC	CASSKVGQGYEQYF
.	TRBV27	TRBJ2-7	few	TGTGCCAGCACCACCCGCAGGGGCAGAAGCTCCTACGAGCAGTACTTC	CASTTRRGRSSYEQYF
TRBD2	TRBV25-1	TRBJ2-7	.	TGTGCCAGCAGTGAATTTGCGGGAGGGCTGTCCTACGAGCAGTACTTC	CASSEFAGGLSYEQYF
.	TRBV7-9	TRBJ1-5	.	TGTGCCAGCAGCTTCGGGGGCCATCAGCCCCAGCATTTT	CASSFGGHQPQHF
TRBD2	TRBV7-9	TRBJ2-5	.	TGTGCCAGCAGCTCGCCGGGTAGCGGGGCACAAGAGACCCAGTACTTC	CASSSPGSGAQETQYF
.	TRBV13	TRBJ1-6	many	TGTGCCAGCAGCTTGAAAGGGTGGGCGCAGTCACAACCCCTCCACTTT	CASSLKGWAQSQPLHF
.	TRBV5-1	TRBJ2-6	many	TGCGCCAGCAGCTTGGACAGGGAGGCCAACGTCCTGACTTTC	CASSLDREANVLTF
.	TRBV2	TRBJ1-1	many	TGTGCCAGCAGTGAAGGGTGGACTGAAGCTTTCTTT	CASSEGWTEAFF
.	TRBV20-1	TRBJ1-6	many	TGCAGTGCTAGAGACCCAGGGGATAATTCACCCCTCCACTTT	CSARDPGDNSPLHF
TRBD2	TRBV2	TRBJ2-5	.	TGTGCCAGCAGTTCCCTGACTAGCGGGCAAGAGACCCAGTACTTC	CASSSLTSGQETQYF
.	TRBV14	TRBJ2-7	.	TGTGCCAGCAGCCAAGGCTTTCCGTCCGAGCAGTACTTC	CASSQGFPSEQYF
TRBD2	TRBV7-2	TRBJ2-2	.	TGTGCCAGCAGCCCTAGACTAGCGGGAGGTTCGAACACCGGGGAGCTGTTTTTT	CASSPRLAGGSNTGELFF
.	TRBV25-1	TRBJ1-3	.	TGTGCCTGCTCCGGACGTCGCTCTGGAAACACCATATATTTT	CACSGRRSGNTIYF
.	TRBV20-1	TRBJ1-2	many	TGCAGTGCTAGGGAGAGAAACTGCACCTTC	CSARERNCTF
TRBD1	TRBV7-9	TRBJ1-1	.	TGTGCCAGCAGACGACAGGGGGCGGGAACTGAAGCTTTCTTT	CASRRQGAGTEAFF
TRBD2	TRBV12-3/TRBV12-4	TRBJ2-5	.	TGTGCCAGCAGCTTGGCTAGCGGGAGCCAGACCCAGTACTTC	CASSLASGSQTQYF
.	TRBV11-2	TRBJ2-7	many	TGTGCCAGCAACTCCCGGGCCAGCGCGGGGTGGGACGAGCAGTACTTC	CASNSRASAGWDEQYF
.	TRBV7-8	TRBJ1-4	many	TGTGCCAGCAGCTTGGGGTTCGACGCCAGGGTGTTTTTT	CASSLGFDARVFF
.	TRBV29-1	TRBJ2-5	.	TGCAGCGTCGCCGGGACGACTCGACAGCCCCAGTACTTC	CSVAGTTRQPQYF
.	TRBV9	TRBJ2-7	.	TGTGCCAGCAGCCAAGGCCTGGGGGAAGCCTACGAGCAGTACTTC	CASSQGLGEAYEQYF
.	TRBV9	TRBJ1-3	.	TGTGCCAGCAGCCCTCGCGGACGAGCAGACTCTGGAAACACCATATATTTT	CASSPRGRADSGNTIYF